The present T cell receptor (beta chain) was sequenced within a study of blood T cells in healthy people across ages. Background on the study: Template switching caught about one barcoded beta molecule for each two T cells.

Combining a sample-barcoded 5' primer with a J-beta primer mix, a second PCR ran for roughly 7 to 11 cycles. Unique molecular identifiers of 12 random nucleotides labeled each cDNA. TCRdb passed the 5' RACE reads through MiXCR, listing each CDR3 protein once. The table lists 600,000 or so distinct CDR3 sequences, 25% to 30% of them singletons. The sequencing input was blood. This receptor was identified in an elderly woman in good health.

The CDR3 protein is CSALSFNEQFF. CDR3 DNA sequence: TGCAGTGCTCTCAGTTTTAATGAGCAGTTCTTC. V and J are TRBV20-1 and TRBJ2-1; D unresolved. Trimming cost V 5 bases and J 7 bases, with 9 bases left between them. This CDR3 has 11 amino acids. In germline, CDR1 is DFQATT, CDR2 SNEGSKA (reference sequence).